This T cell receptor (beta chain) was captured in a study of T cell responses to AZD1222 COVID-19 vaccine. On this clone: Its antigen is still unknown.

Study-level points and caveats: It was only after the peak T cell response that any repertoires were sampled.

CDR1 is LGHNA and CDR2 is YNFKEQ in the germline V gene. The CDR3 is made up of 13 amino acids. The J segment lost 5 bases and the V segment lost 4 bases, leaving 3 bases of the junction unmatched. Data came from immunoSEQ multiplex PCR; TCRdb stores just in-frame clones and leaves some out. The repertoire consists of about 120,000 clones, with about nine tenths occurring once and the leading ten covering over 4%. This sequence originates from an adult who received the MenACWY meningococcal vaccine as a control. The source material was peripheral blood, sampled 28 days after the second dose of the MenACWY control vaccine. The rearrangement joins TRBV4-2 to TRBJ1-1; 8 bases match TRBD1. The CDR3 loop is CASSRDRGTEAFF. DNA for the CDR3: TGTGCCAGCAGCCGAGACAGGGGAACTGAAGCTTTCTTT.